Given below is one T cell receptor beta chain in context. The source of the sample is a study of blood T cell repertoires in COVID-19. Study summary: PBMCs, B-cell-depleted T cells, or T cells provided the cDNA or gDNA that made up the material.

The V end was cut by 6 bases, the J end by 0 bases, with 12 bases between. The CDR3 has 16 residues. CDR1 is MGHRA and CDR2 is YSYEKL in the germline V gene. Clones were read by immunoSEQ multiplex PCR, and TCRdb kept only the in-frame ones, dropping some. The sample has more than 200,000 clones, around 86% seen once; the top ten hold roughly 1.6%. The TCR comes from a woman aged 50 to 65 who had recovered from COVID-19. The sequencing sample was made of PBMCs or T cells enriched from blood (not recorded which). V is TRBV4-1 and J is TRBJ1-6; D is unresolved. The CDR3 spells CASSLSLSSYNSPLHF. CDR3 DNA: TGCGCCAGCAGTCTTAGCCTAAGCTCCTATAATTCACCCCTCCACTTT.